A single T cell receptor (beta chain) is shown here with its context. With 5 bases removed from V and 3 bases from J, the gap between germline ends came to 19 bases. CDR3 length: 17 amino acids. CDR1 and CDR2 from the germline V gene are SGHTA and FQGNSA. The data are from a study of blood T cell repertoires in COVID-19. Across the study: The origin of the acute and convalescent COVID-19 samples was the United States, Italy and Spain.

Data came from immunoSEQ multiplex PCR; TCRdb stores just in-frame clones and leaves some out. The sample has about 250,000 clones; around nine tenths are singletons. V and J are TRBV7-2 and TRBJ2-2; tentative D call: TRBD1 (6 bases). Specimen: peripheral blood. The sequence derives from an older woman who had recovered from COVID-19. The CDR3 coding sequence is TGTGCCAGCAGCCCCCGCCCCGTGGGGGCGGACACCGGGGAGCTGTTTTTT. This encodes CASSPRPVGADTGELFF.